These 21 T cell receptor beta chains came from one sample sequenced in a study of blood T cells in healthy people across ages. Primers used in a second PCR of roughly 6 to 11 cycles were a sample-barcoded 5' primer and a J-beta primer mix. TCRdb called the 5' RACE reads again in MiXCR, with one record for every CDR3 protein. Here the sample spans roughly 1,300,000 distinct CDR3 sequences, approximately 60% being singletons. Sequencing input: blood. These receptors were taken from a young man in good health.

This clonotype was observed a few times. The chain joins TRBV12-3 or TRBV12-4 to TRBJ1-2, with 10 bases matching TRBD1. The CDR3 spans 13 residues. J lost 4 bases, V lost 6 bases, and 2 bases had no gene match. CDR3 protein: CASRGDRGYGYTF. In nucleotides, the CDR3 is TGTGCCAGCAGGGGGGACAGGGGCTATGGCTACACCTTC.

The chain recombines TRBV9 with TRBJ2-5; 12 positions match TRBD1. Matching the DNA end better, TRBJ2-7 makes the J call doubtful. CDR3 size: 15 residues. Germline assignment: CDR1 SGDLS and CDR2 YYNGEE. The CDR3 loop is CASSGGTGGEYEQYF. The CDR3 DNA is TGTGCCAGCAGCGGAGGGACAGGGGGCGAGTACGAGCAGTACTTC.

This clonotype was seen more than once but under ten times. This chain links TRBV20-1 with TRBJ2-4, with D perhaps matching TRBD1 or TRBD2 (5 bases each). Germline values: CDR1 DFQATT, CDR2 SNEGSKA (reference sequence). The CDR3 sequence is 13 residues long. Trimming removed 4 bases at V and 5 bases at J, with 12 bases between. This chain's CDR3 is CSAKRGTENIQYF. CDR3 bases: TGCAGTGCTAAGCGAGGGACGGAAAACATTCAGTACTTC.

The rearrangement joins TRBV29-1 to TRBJ2-7; the match to TRBD1 covers 9 bases. CDR3 size: 13 residues. CDR1 is SQVTM, CDR2 ANQGSEA, per germline. After removal of 7 bases from V and 5 bases from J, the junction contained 9 bases not matched to a gene. CDR3 in DNA: TGCAGCGGGCTGACAGGGGGAGGTGACGAGCAGTACTTC. Translating it yields CSGLTGGGDEQYF.

This clonotype came up once. V usage is TRBV4-3 and J usage is TRBJ1-2, with 8 bases that match TRBD1. V was clipped by 0 bases and J by 6 bases; unmatched bases: 6. This CDR3 is built from 15 residues. Germline V CDR1 and CDR2: LGHNA, YSLEER. The CDR3 coding sequence is TGCGCCAGCAGCCAAGATTGGACAGGGTTAGATGGCTACACCTTC. This gives the protein CASSQDWTGLDGYTF.

This clonotype was seen just once. The gene calls are TRBV19 and TRBJ1-6; D is ambiguous. The CDR3 covers 13 residues. V was pared by 5 bases and J by 10 bases, with 12 bases between. CDR1 LNHDA and CDR2 SQIVND come from the germline V gene (reference sequence). CDR3 bases: TGTGCCAGTAGTTCCAGCGCTAACTCACCCCTCCACTTT. This translates into CASSSSANSPLHF.

This clonotype showed up just a few times. The V gene is TRBV29-1, the J gene TRBJ2-3, with 12 bases lining up with TRBD2. CDR1 is SQVTM and CDR2 is ANQGSEA in the germline V gene. The V and J ends lost 4 bases and 7 bases, in that order; junction bases with no gene match: 6. This CDR3 has 14 residues. The CDR3 loop reads CSVGLAGEENTQYF. The CDR3 DNA reads as TGCAGCGTTGGACTAGCGGGAGAGGAGAATACGCAGTATTTT.

The chain combines TRBV4-2 with TRBJ2-2, with 7 nucleotides matching TRBD2. The CDR3 runs to 17 residues. V was clipped by 4 bases and J by 2 bases; unmatched bases: 10. Germline CDR1 LGHNA, CDR2 YNFKEQ. The CDR3 protein is CASSPPGVAGNTGELFF. For the CDR3, the DNA is TGTGCCAGCAGCCCTCCCGGGGTAGCGGGTAACACCGGGGAGCTGTTTTTT.

This clonotype was seen more than once but under ten times. The rearrangement joins TRBV29-1 to TRBJ2-5; TRBD2 is a possible D gene (5 bases). Germline V gene sequence: CDR1 SQVTM, CDR2 ANQGSEA. The CDR3 is 14 amino acids. The V end was cut by 3 bases, the J end by 2 bases, with 13 bases between. The CDR3 loop is CSVEPDEGQETQYF. DNA for the CDR3: TGCAGCGTTGAGCCGGACGAGGGACAAGAGACCCAGTACTTC. Full variable domain (missing parts from reference TRBV29-1 and TRBJ2-5): SAVISQKPSRDICQRGTSLTIQCQVDSQVTMMFWYRQQPGQSLTLIATANQGSEATYESGFVIDKFPISRPNLTFSTLTVSNMSPEDSSIYLCSVEPDEGQETQYFGPGTRLLVL.

The CDR3 sequence is CASSEGLGMTEAFF. CDR3 nucleotides: TGTGCCAGCAGTGAGGGGTTGGGCATGACTGAAGCTTTCTTT. The chain links TRBV12-3 or TRBV12-4 to TRBJ1-1; TRBD1 might be the D (5 bases). With 5 bases removed from V and 5 bases from J, the gap between germline ends came to 15 bases. The CDR3 runs 14 residues.

The rearrangement uses TRBV12-3 or TRBV12-4 and TRBJ1-4, with 9 bases aligning to TRBD1. The V and J ends lost 6 bases and 7 bases, in that order; junction bases with no gene match: 6. CDR3 length: 14 residues. DNA for the CDR3: TGTGCCAGCAGCCCAAGACAGGGGGGTGAAAAACTGTTTTTT. Residues: CASSPRQGGEKLFF.

The chain employs TRBV7-2 and TRBJ2-7; TRBD1 agrees at 8 bases. The trim removed 6 bases at V and 4 bases at J, leaving 11 bases unmatched. Germline CDR1 and CDR2: SGHTA and FQGNSA. The CDR3 spans 15 residues. The CDR3 spells CASRPNPDRVYEQYF. For the CDR3, the DNA is TGTGCCAGCAGGCCAAACCCGGACAGGGTTTACGAGCAGTACTTC.

V usage is TRBV7-2 and J usage is TRBJ2-5; D unresolved. V lost 3 bases and J lost 2, with 7 bases in between. This CDR3 comprises 13 residues. CDR1 SGHTA and CDR2 FQGNSA come from the germline V gene. This CDR3 is CASSFKWQETQYF. CDR3 DNA: TGTGCCAGCAGCTTCAAGTGGCAAGAGACCCAGTACTTC.

This chain joins TRBV12-3 or TRBV12-4 and TRBJ2-2, with D perhaps matching TRBD1 (6 bases). This CDR3 is built from 11 residues. V was shortened by 6 bases and J by 9 bases, with 8 bases between the two germline ends. The CDR3 sequence is CASSQGRELFF. The DNA for the CDR3 is TGTGCCAGCAGCCAGGGGAGGGAGCTGTTTTTT.

Written as DNA, the CDR3 is TGTGCCAGCAGCTTAGTGTATAGCGGGACTGCAAATGAGCAGTTCTTC. It codes for CASSLVYSGTANEQFF. The gene calls are TRBV11-3 and TRBJ2-1, with 8 bases lining up with TRBD2. The CDR3 runs to 16 residues. Trimming cost V 1 base and J 7 bases; bases outside gene matches: 9. Germline V gene data show CDR1 as SGHNT and CDR2 as YENEEA. Together with reference TRBV11-3 and TRBJ2-1, the CDR3 gives the full variable domain: EAGVVQSPRYKIIEKKQPVAFWCNPISGHNTLYWYLQNLGQGPELLIRYENEEAVDDSQLPKDRFSAERLKGVDSTLKIQPAELGDSAVYLCASSLVYSGTANEQFFGPGTRLTVL.

The genes are TRBV4-1 and TRBJ2-7, with 9 positions matching TRBD1. The ends lost 2 bases at V and 3 bases at J; junction bases unmatched: 5. The germline V gene has CDR1 MGHRA and CDR2 YSYEKL. The length of the CDR3 is 15 residues. The chain's CDR3 is CASSQSPTGGYEQYF. CDR3 bases: TGCGCCAGCAGCCAAAGCCCGACAGGGGGCTACGAGCAGTACTTC.

This chain links TRBV4-1 with TRBJ1-6; 7 nucleotides match TRBD1. The length of the CDR3 is 16 residues. From germline, CDR1 is MGHRA and CDR2 YSYEKL. The V and J ends lost 3 bases and 9 bases, in that order; junction bases with no gene match: 11. CDR3 DNA sequence: TGCGCCAGCAGCCAGATACCGGGACAGTCGATTTCACCCCTCCACTTT. Translated, it gives CASSQIPGQSISPLHF.

This clonotype was observed a few times. The gene calls are TRBV29-1 and TRBJ2-5; 10 positions match TRBD2. Per the germline V gene, CDR1 is SQVTM and CDR2 is ANQGSEA. The CDR3 spans 14 residues. V lost 4 bases, J lost 4 bases, and 6 bases stayed unmatched. In DNA, the CDR3 is TGCAGCGTTGTCCCCACTAGCGGGGTAGAGACCCAGTACTTC. Amino acid sequence: CSVVPTSGVETQYF.

V usage is TRBV20-1 and J usage is TRBJ2-4, with D possibly being TRBD2 (5 bases). The J call is in doubt because the DNA end fits TRBJ2-7 better. CDR3 length: 14 residues. The germline V gene encodes CDR1 DFQATT and CDR2 SNEGSKA (reference sequence). In DNA, the CDR3 is TGCAGTGGGGCGGTACTAGTAGGACTGGTCGAGCAGTACTTC. Amino acid sequence: CSGAVLVGLVEQYF.

This clonotype was detected only a few times. The rearrangement links TRBV6-5 to TRBJ2-7, with a weak D call TRBD2 (7 bases). The CDR3 contains 16 residues. The germline V and J ends were trimmed by 2 bases and 8 bases, with 22 bases remaining between them. In germline, CDR1 is MNHEY, CDR2 SVGAGI. CDR3: CASSYDGGLQVVQQYF. CDR3 DNA: TGTGCCAGCAGTTACGACGGGGGGCTGCAAGTTGTCCAGCAGTACTTC.

This clonotype was seen a few times. The rearrangement joins TRBV6-6 to TRBJ1-6; no clear D gene. The V end was cut by 6 bases, the J end by 10 bases, with 22 bases between. The CDR3 is 16 amino acids. Germline lookup yields CDR1 MNHNY and CDR2 SVGAGI (reference sequence). The CDR3 here is CASSRLSGSDGSPLHF. CDR3 bases: TGTGCCAGCAGCCGCCTTAGCGGGTCGGATGGGTCACCCCTCCACTTT.